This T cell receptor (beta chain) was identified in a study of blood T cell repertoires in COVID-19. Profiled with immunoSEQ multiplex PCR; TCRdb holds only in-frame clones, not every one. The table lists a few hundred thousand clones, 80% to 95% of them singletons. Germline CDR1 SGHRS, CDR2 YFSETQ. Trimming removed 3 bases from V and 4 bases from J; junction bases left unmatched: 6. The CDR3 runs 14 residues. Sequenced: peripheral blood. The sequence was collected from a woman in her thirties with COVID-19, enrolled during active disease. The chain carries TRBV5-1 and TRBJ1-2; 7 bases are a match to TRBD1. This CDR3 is CASSSPGQLYGYTF. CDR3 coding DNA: TGCGCCAGCAGCTCACCGGGACAGCTCTATGGCTACACCTTC.